In this sample, the clone carrying this T cell receptor (beta chain) turned up many times. Its antigen is not known. The sample comes from a study of regulatory T cells in long-lasting Graves disease. Study-wide context: Prior antithyroid drug treatment in newly diagnosed Graves' patients lasted under 3 months.

Findings of the study overall: Persistent patients shared more public clonotypes (about 2,900) than new patients (about 1,000).

Time point meaning: newly diagnosed GD, antithyroid drugs for less than 3 months. With RNA extracted from PBMCs as input, the TCR library was made. Arm-PCR of CDR3 regions and iRepertoire HTBI primers were the basis on which TCR beta libraries were built. From the multiplex PCR reads, TCRdb called clonotypes with MiXCR, one entry per CDR3 protein. The sample yields approximately 440,000 distinct CDR3 sequences, roughly 16% seen once. The germline V and J ends were trimmed by 8 bases and 3 bases, with 5 bases remaining between them. This CDR3 is 10 amino acids long. These data are also associated with another study on T cells in Graves' hyperthyroidism and ophthalmopathy. This second report adds: TCR CDR3 underwent first-round RT-PCR with the HTBI primer set. Peripheral blood also featured most of the thyroid clonotypes expanded above 0.001.

The TCR comes from a man aged 40-55 years with Graves disease. The sequencing used peripheral blood mononuclear cells (PBMCs), collected at new diagnosis, from a patient treated with antithyroid drugs. This chain links TRBV12-3 or TRBV12-4 with TRBJ2-7; D is ambiguous. CDR3 DNA: TGTGCCAGCGGGGACTACGAGCAGTACTTC. Translated, it gives CASGDYEQYF.